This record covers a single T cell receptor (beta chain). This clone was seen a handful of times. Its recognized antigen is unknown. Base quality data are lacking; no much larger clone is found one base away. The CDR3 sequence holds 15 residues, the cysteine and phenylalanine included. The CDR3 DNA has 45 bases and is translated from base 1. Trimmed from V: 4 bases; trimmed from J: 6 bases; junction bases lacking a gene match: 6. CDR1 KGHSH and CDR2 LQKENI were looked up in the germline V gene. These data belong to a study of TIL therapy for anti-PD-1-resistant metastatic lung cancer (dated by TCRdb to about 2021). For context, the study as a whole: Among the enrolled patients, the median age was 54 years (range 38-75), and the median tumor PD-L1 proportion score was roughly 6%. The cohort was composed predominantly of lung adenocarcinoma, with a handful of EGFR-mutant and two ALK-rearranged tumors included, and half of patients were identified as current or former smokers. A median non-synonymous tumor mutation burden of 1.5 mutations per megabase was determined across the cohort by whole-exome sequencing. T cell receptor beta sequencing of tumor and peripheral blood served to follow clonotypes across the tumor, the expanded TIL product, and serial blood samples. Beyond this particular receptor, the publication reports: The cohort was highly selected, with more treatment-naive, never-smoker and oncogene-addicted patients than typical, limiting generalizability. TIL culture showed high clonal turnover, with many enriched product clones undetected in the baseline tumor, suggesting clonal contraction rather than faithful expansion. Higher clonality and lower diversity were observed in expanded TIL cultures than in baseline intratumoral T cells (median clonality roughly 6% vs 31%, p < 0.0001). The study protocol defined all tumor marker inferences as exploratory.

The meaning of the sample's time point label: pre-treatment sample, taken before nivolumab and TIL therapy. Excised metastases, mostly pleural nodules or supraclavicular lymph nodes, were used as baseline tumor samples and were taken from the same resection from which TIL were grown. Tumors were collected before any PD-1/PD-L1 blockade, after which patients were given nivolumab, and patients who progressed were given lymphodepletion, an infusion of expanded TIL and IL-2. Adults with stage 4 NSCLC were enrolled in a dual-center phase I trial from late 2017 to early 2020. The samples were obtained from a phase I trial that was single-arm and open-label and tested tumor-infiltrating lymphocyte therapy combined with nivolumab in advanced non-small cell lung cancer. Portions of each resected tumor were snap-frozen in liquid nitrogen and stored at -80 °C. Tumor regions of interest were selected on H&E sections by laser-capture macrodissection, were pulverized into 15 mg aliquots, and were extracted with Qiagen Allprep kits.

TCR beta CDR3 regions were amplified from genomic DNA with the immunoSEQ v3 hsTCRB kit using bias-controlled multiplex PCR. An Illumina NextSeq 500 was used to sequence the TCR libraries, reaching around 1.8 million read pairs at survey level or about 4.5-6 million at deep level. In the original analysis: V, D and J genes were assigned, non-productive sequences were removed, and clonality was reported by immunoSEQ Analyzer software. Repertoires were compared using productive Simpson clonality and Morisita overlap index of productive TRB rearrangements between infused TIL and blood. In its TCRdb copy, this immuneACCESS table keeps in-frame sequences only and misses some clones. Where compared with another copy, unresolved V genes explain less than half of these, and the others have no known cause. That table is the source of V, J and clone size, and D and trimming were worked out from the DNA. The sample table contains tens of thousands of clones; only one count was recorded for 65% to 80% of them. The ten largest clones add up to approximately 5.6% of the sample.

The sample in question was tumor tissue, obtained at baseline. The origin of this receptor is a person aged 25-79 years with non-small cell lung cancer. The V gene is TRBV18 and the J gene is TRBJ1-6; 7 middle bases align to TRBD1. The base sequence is TGTGCCAGCTCACGCGACAGGGAGAGTAATTCACCCCTCCACTTT. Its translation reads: CASSRDRESNSPLHF.